This is a list of T cell receptor beta chains from one sample in a study of cytomegalovirus exposure and HLA in healthy donors. Using immunoSEQ multiplex PCR, the repertoire was profiled, and TCRdb retains in-frame clones only, with some absent. This sample's clone table lists 100,000 to 150,000 clones. The sequenced material came from PBMCs. The receptors derive from a man aged 18 to 29 in good health and CMV-seronegative. Both conserved end residues are part of each CDR3. A D gene is named only where the DNA matches it firmly.

d_gene | j_gene | v_gene | len | CDR3aa | CDR3nt
NA | TRBJ1-2 | TRBV5-6 | 14 | CASSLNGGGDGYTF | TGTGCCAGCAGCTTAAACGGTGGGGGGGATGGCTACACCTTC
TRBD2 | TRBJ2-2 | TRBV9 | 17 | CASSVVRGGTNTGELFF | TGTGCCAGCAGCGTAGTACGCGGGGGGACGAACACCGGGGAGCTGTTTTTT
TRBD1 | TRBJ1-6 | TRBV2 | 14 | CASREETGKASLHF | TGTGCCAGCAGAGAAGAGACAGGGAAAGCATCCCTCCACTTT
NA | TRBJ2-2 | TRBV5-1 | 13 | CATPVRLTGELFF | TGCGCCACCCCCGTGAGGTTGACCGGGGAGCTGTTTTTT
NA | TRBJ1-1 | TRBV7-3 | 14 | CASSLQGMNTEAFF | TGTGCCAGCAGCTTACAGGGTATGAACACTGAAGCTTTCTTT
NA | TRBJ2-7 | TRBV7-2 | 13 | CASSSRQFYEQYF | TGTGCCAGCAGCTCAAGACAGTTCTACGAGCAGTACTTC
TRBD1 | TRBJ2-1 | TRBV5-6 | 15 | CASSGGTGLGDEQFF | TGTGCCAGCAGCGGAGGGACAGGTTTGGGGGATGAGCAGTTCTTC
NA | TRBJ2-7 | TRBV5-4 | 14 | CASSPGLANYEQYF | TGTGCCAGCAGCCCTGGACTGGCTAACTACGAGCAGTACTTC
NA | TRBJ2-3 | TRBV25-1 | 14 | CASSPGGSTDTQYF | TGTGCCAGCAGCCCTGGCGGGAGCACAGATACGCAGTATTTT
NA | TRBJ2-7 | TRBV29-1 | 13 | CSVEDASAGEQYF | TGCAGCGTTGAAGATGCGTCGGCGGGCGAGCAGTACTTC
TRBD2 | TRBJ2-7 | TRBV7-2 | 14 | CASSLGGSNYEQYF | TGTGCCAGCAGCTTAGGCGGGAGTAACTACGAGCAGTACTTC
NA | TRBJ2-3 | TRBV6-4 | 15 | CASSDSRSGSDTQYF | TGTGCCAGCAGTGACTCGAGGAGCGGGTCAGATACGCAGTATTTT
NA | TRBJ1-5 | TRBV7-8 | 15 | CASSSTLEGNQPQHF | TGTGCCAGCAGCTCGACATTGGAGGGAAATCAGCCCCAGCATTTT
NA | TRBJ2-1 | TRBV7-3 | 12 | CASSPRGGDVFF | TGTGCCAGCAGCCCGAGGGGGGGGGATGTGTTCTTC
NA | TRBJ1-6 | TRBV27 | 16 | CASSPPGGAYNSPLHF | TGTGCCAGCAGTCCCCCCGGGGGGGCGTATAATTCACCCCTCCACTTT
TRBD1 | TRBJ1-2 | TRBV7-2 | 13 | CASSPYPSTGATF | TGTGCCAGCAGCCCCTACCCCTCGACAGGGGCCACCTTC
TRBD2 | TRBJ2-3 | TRBV6-4 | 14 | CASSAGLASDTQYF | TGTGCCAGCAGTGCGGGACTAGCATCAGATACGCAGTATTTT
TRBD2 | TRBJ2-3 | TRBV7-2 | 16 | CASSFSSGGTYGTQYF | TGTGCCAGCAGCTTTTCTAGCGGGGGGACATACGGTACGCAGTATTTT
NA | TRBJ1-2 | TRBV4-3 | 14 | CASSQDTNRYGYTF | TGCGCCAGCAGCCAAGATACAAACCGCTATGGCTACACCTTC
TRBD2 | TRBJ2-7 | TRBV9 | 14 | CASSVLAGDYEQYF | TGTGCCAGCAGCGTCCTAGCGGGAGACTACGAGCAGTACTTC
NA | TRBJ2-7 | TRBV28 | 11 | CASRETHEQYF | TGTGCCAGCCGGGAAACCCACGAGCAGTACTTC
NA | TRBJ2-3 | TRBV7-2 | 14 | CASSLVASTDTQYF | TGTGCCAGCAGCTTAGTAGCTAGCACAGATACGCAGTATTTT
TRBD2 | TRBJ2-7 | TRBV5-1 | 16 | CASSLSVAGVRYEQYF | TGCGCCAGCAGCCTGTCAGTGGCGGGAGTAAGATACGAGCAGTACTTC
NA | TRBJ1-1 | TRBV7-9 | 14 | CASSWSEMNTEAFF | TGTGCCAGCAGCTGGTCAGAAATGAACACTGAAGCTTTCTTT
TRBD2 | TRBJ2-7 | TRBV6-1 | 14 | CASNYGLAVNEQYF | TGTGCCAGCAATTACGGACTAGCGGTTAACGAGCAGTACTTC
TRBD1 | TRBJ1-6 | TRBV4-1 | 19 | CASSQEGDRADSYNSPLHF | TGCGCCAGCAGCCAAGAAGGGGACAGGGCAGATTCCTATAATTCACCCCTCCACTTT
NA | TRBJ2-7 | TRBV7-2 | 14 | CASSLGTHSYEQYF | TGTGCCAGCAGCTTAGGGACACACTCCTACGAGCAGTACTTC
TRBD1 | TRBJ1-6 | TRBV10-3 | 17 | CAISESMTGQGGSPLHF | TGTGCCATCAGTGAGTCGATGACAGGACAGGGAGGCTCACCCCTCCACTTT
TRBD2 | TRBJ2-7 | TRBV10-3 | 16 | CAISDYRLAGGYEQYF | TGTGCCATCAGTGATTATCGACTAGCGGGAGGGTACGAGCAGTACTTC
NA | TRBJ2-5 | TRBV5-4 | 14 | CASLVKPGQETQYF | TGTGCCAGCCTCGTAAAACCGGGGCAAGAGACCCAGTACTTC
TRBD1 | TRBJ1-2 | TRBV28 | 14 | CASSRDSLNYGYTF | TGTGCCAGCAGTCGGGACAGCCTTAACTATGGCTACACCTTC
NA | TRBJ1-6 | TRBV7-6 | 15 | CASSLGGRGISPLHF | TGTGCCAGCAGCTTGGGGGGACGGGGAATTTCACCCCTCCACTTT
NA | TRBJ1-2 | TRBV27 | 14 | CASSSLPTGYGYTF | TGTGCCAGCAGTTCCCTCCCTACGGGGTATGGCTACACCTTC
TRBD2 | TRBJ2-1 | TRBV25-1 | 14 | CASSLLAGPNEQFF | TGTGCCAGCAGTCTGCTAGCGGGGCCCAATGAGCAGTTCTTC
TRBD2 | TRBJ2-7 | TRBV7-2 | 14 | CASSWSGGVWEQYF | TGTGCCAGCAGCTGGAGCGGGGGAGTTTGGGAGCAGTACTTC
NA | TRBJ1-3 | TRBV5-8 | 13 | CASSLAAGNTIYF | TGTGCCAGCAGCCTCGCGGCTGGAAACACCATATATTTT
TRBD1 | TRBJ2-7 | TRBV7-2 | 14 | CASSRDSFSYEQYF | TGTGCCAGCAGCCGGGACAGCTTCTCCTACGAGCAGTACTTC
NA | TRBJ1-2 | TRBV7-6 | 13 | CASSPVELYGYTF | TGTGCCAGCAGCCCTGTTGAGCTCTATGGCTACACCTTC
NA | TRBJ2-3 | TRBV7-9 | 15 | CASSPDGSTTDTQYF | TGTGCCAGCAGCCCCGATGGCTCCACCACAGATACGCAGTATTTT
TRBD1 | TRBJ2-7 | TRBV15 | 14 | CATSRRQGGGEQYF | TGTGCCACCAGCAGACGACAGGGGGGAGGCGAGCAGTACTTC
TRBD2 | TRBJ2-7 | TRBV7-2 | 19 | CASSWNPTDGSGGWYEQYF | TGTGCCAGCAGCTGGAACCCTACGGACGGGAGCGGGGGTTGGTACGAGCAGTACTTC
TRBD2 | TRBJ2-5 | TRBV18 | 19 | CASSTLAGATIPSQETQYF | TGTGCCAGCTCAACACTAGCGGGGGCTACGATACCTTCCCAAGAGACCCAGTACTTC
NA | TRBJ1-1 | TRBV7-2 | 16 | CASSPGERTGNTEAFF | TGTGCCAGCAGCCCCGGGGAAAGGACGGGGAACACTGAAGCTTTCTTT
NA | TRBJ1-1 | TRBV28 | 14 | CASSSQTLNTEAFF | TGTGCCAGCAGTTCGCAAACACTGAACACTGAAGCTTTCTTT
TRBD2 | TRBJ2-3 | TRBV19 | 15 | CASSSGLARTDTQYF | TGTGCCAGTAGTTCAGGACTAGCCCGCACAGATACGCAGTATTTT
NA | TRBJ2-4 | TRBV19 | 13 | CASSTRGWDIQYF | TGTGCCAGTAGCACAAGGGGATGGGACATTCAGTACTTC
NA | TRBJ1-6 | TRBV12-5 | 16 | CASGPPAGGYNSPLHF | TGTGCTAGTGGTCCCCCGGCCGGGGGCTATAATTCACCCCTCCACTTT
NA | TRBJ1-5 | TRBV19 | 12 | CASSRAGQPQHF | TGTGCCAGTAGTAGGGCGGGCCAGCCCCAGCATTTT
TRBD2 | TRBJ2-2 | TRBV4-3 | 20 | CASSQDSPLAGGPYTGELFF | TGCGCCAGCAGCCAAGATTCGCCGCTAGCGGGAGGGCCGTACACCGGGGAGCTGTTTTTT
NA | TRBJ1-4 | TRBV10-3 | 12 | CATRGPNEKLFF | TGTGCCACGCGGGGGCCTAATGAAAAACTGTTTTTT
TRBD2 | TRBJ2-1 | TRBV6-1 | 17 | CASSGRLAGVSYNEQFF | TGTGCCAGCAGTGGAAGACTAGCGGGAGTCTCCTACAATGAGCAGTTCTTC
TRBD1 | TRBJ2-7 | TRBV6-1 | 16 | CASSERGWDRVREQYF | TGTGCCAGCAGTGAACGAGGTTGGGACAGGGTAAGGGAGCAGTACTTC
TRBD1 | TRBJ1-2 | TRBV5-1 | 19 | CASSPTRGRQGIGRYGYTF | TGCGCCAGCAGCCCCACCCGGGGGAGACAGGGTATCGGAAGATATGGCTACACCTTC
NA | TRBJ1-4 | TRBV14 | 17 | CASSQDIVGLGREKLFF | TGTGCCAGCAGCCAAGATATAGTGGGACTGGGGAGAGAAAAACTGTTTTTT
NA | TRBJ2-3 | TRBV6-1 | 15 | CASSRVHLGTDTQYF | TGTGCCAGCAGTCGGGTACACCTTGGGACAGATACGCAGTATTTT
TRBD2 | TRBJ2-1 | TRBV7-9 | 15 | CASSDGLAGPNEQFF | TGTGCCAGCAGCGACGGACTAGCGGGCCCGAATGAGCAGTTCTTC